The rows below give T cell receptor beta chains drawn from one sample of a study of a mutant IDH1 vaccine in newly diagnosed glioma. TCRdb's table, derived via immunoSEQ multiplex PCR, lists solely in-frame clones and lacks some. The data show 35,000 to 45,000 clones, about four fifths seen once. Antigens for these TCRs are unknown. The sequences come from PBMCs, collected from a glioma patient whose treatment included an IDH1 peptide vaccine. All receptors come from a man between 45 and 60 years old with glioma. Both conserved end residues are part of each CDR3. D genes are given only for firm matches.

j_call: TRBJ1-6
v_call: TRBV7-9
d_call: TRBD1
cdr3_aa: CASSQGQGGNSPLHF

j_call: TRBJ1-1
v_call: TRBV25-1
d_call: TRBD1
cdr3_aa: CASTPTGATEAFF

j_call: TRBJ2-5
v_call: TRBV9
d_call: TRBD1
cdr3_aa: CASGTGGRETQYF

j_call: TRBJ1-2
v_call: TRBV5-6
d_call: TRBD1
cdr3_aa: CASSLLGDSLIYGYTF

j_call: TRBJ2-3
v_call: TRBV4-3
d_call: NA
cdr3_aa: CASSQEWTTSTDTQYF

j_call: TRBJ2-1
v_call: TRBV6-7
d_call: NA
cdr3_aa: CATPSEGEVLDEQFF

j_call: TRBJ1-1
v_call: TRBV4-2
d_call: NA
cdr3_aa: CASSQESRMNTEAFF

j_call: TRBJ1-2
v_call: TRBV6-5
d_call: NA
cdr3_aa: CASSYFREGNYGYTF

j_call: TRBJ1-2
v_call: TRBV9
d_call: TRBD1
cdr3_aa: CASSPRGQEYAPYGYTF

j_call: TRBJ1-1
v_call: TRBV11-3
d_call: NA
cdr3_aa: CASATRTNTEAFF

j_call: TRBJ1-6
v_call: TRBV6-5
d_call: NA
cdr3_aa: CASSWERYNSPLHF

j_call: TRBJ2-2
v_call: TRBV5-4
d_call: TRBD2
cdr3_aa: CASRLAGVGTGELFF